This T cell receptor beta chain is drawn from a study of Ad26.COV2.S vaccination and SARS-CoV-2 variants. The study, taken as a whole, reports: Vaccine recipients and placebo recipients showed similar non-spike TCR breadth. Spike-specific CD8+ and CD4+ T cell responses reportedly showed substantial breadth after vaccination. Analyses of TCR breadth and depth may have underestimated total T cell responses.

Data came from immunoSEQ multiplex PCR; TCRdb stores just in-frame clones and leaves some out. This table has about 350,000 clones, just over 90% appearing once. Germline CDR1 reads LNHDA; CDR2 reads SQIVND (reference sequence). Trimming took off 11 bases at V and 2 bases at J, with 19 bases between the two ends. The CDR3 runs 15 residues. As to this clone: Its matching antigen is unknown.

This specimen consisted of peripheral blood, obtained after recovery from COVID-19. This sequence joins TRBV19 and TRBJ1-3, with D uncertain. The receptor was isolated from a human donor who had recovered from COVID-19. CDR3: CARLYTKQAGNTIYF. The CDR3 nucleotides read TGTGCCCGCCTCTACACTAAACAAGCTGGAAACACCATATATTTT.